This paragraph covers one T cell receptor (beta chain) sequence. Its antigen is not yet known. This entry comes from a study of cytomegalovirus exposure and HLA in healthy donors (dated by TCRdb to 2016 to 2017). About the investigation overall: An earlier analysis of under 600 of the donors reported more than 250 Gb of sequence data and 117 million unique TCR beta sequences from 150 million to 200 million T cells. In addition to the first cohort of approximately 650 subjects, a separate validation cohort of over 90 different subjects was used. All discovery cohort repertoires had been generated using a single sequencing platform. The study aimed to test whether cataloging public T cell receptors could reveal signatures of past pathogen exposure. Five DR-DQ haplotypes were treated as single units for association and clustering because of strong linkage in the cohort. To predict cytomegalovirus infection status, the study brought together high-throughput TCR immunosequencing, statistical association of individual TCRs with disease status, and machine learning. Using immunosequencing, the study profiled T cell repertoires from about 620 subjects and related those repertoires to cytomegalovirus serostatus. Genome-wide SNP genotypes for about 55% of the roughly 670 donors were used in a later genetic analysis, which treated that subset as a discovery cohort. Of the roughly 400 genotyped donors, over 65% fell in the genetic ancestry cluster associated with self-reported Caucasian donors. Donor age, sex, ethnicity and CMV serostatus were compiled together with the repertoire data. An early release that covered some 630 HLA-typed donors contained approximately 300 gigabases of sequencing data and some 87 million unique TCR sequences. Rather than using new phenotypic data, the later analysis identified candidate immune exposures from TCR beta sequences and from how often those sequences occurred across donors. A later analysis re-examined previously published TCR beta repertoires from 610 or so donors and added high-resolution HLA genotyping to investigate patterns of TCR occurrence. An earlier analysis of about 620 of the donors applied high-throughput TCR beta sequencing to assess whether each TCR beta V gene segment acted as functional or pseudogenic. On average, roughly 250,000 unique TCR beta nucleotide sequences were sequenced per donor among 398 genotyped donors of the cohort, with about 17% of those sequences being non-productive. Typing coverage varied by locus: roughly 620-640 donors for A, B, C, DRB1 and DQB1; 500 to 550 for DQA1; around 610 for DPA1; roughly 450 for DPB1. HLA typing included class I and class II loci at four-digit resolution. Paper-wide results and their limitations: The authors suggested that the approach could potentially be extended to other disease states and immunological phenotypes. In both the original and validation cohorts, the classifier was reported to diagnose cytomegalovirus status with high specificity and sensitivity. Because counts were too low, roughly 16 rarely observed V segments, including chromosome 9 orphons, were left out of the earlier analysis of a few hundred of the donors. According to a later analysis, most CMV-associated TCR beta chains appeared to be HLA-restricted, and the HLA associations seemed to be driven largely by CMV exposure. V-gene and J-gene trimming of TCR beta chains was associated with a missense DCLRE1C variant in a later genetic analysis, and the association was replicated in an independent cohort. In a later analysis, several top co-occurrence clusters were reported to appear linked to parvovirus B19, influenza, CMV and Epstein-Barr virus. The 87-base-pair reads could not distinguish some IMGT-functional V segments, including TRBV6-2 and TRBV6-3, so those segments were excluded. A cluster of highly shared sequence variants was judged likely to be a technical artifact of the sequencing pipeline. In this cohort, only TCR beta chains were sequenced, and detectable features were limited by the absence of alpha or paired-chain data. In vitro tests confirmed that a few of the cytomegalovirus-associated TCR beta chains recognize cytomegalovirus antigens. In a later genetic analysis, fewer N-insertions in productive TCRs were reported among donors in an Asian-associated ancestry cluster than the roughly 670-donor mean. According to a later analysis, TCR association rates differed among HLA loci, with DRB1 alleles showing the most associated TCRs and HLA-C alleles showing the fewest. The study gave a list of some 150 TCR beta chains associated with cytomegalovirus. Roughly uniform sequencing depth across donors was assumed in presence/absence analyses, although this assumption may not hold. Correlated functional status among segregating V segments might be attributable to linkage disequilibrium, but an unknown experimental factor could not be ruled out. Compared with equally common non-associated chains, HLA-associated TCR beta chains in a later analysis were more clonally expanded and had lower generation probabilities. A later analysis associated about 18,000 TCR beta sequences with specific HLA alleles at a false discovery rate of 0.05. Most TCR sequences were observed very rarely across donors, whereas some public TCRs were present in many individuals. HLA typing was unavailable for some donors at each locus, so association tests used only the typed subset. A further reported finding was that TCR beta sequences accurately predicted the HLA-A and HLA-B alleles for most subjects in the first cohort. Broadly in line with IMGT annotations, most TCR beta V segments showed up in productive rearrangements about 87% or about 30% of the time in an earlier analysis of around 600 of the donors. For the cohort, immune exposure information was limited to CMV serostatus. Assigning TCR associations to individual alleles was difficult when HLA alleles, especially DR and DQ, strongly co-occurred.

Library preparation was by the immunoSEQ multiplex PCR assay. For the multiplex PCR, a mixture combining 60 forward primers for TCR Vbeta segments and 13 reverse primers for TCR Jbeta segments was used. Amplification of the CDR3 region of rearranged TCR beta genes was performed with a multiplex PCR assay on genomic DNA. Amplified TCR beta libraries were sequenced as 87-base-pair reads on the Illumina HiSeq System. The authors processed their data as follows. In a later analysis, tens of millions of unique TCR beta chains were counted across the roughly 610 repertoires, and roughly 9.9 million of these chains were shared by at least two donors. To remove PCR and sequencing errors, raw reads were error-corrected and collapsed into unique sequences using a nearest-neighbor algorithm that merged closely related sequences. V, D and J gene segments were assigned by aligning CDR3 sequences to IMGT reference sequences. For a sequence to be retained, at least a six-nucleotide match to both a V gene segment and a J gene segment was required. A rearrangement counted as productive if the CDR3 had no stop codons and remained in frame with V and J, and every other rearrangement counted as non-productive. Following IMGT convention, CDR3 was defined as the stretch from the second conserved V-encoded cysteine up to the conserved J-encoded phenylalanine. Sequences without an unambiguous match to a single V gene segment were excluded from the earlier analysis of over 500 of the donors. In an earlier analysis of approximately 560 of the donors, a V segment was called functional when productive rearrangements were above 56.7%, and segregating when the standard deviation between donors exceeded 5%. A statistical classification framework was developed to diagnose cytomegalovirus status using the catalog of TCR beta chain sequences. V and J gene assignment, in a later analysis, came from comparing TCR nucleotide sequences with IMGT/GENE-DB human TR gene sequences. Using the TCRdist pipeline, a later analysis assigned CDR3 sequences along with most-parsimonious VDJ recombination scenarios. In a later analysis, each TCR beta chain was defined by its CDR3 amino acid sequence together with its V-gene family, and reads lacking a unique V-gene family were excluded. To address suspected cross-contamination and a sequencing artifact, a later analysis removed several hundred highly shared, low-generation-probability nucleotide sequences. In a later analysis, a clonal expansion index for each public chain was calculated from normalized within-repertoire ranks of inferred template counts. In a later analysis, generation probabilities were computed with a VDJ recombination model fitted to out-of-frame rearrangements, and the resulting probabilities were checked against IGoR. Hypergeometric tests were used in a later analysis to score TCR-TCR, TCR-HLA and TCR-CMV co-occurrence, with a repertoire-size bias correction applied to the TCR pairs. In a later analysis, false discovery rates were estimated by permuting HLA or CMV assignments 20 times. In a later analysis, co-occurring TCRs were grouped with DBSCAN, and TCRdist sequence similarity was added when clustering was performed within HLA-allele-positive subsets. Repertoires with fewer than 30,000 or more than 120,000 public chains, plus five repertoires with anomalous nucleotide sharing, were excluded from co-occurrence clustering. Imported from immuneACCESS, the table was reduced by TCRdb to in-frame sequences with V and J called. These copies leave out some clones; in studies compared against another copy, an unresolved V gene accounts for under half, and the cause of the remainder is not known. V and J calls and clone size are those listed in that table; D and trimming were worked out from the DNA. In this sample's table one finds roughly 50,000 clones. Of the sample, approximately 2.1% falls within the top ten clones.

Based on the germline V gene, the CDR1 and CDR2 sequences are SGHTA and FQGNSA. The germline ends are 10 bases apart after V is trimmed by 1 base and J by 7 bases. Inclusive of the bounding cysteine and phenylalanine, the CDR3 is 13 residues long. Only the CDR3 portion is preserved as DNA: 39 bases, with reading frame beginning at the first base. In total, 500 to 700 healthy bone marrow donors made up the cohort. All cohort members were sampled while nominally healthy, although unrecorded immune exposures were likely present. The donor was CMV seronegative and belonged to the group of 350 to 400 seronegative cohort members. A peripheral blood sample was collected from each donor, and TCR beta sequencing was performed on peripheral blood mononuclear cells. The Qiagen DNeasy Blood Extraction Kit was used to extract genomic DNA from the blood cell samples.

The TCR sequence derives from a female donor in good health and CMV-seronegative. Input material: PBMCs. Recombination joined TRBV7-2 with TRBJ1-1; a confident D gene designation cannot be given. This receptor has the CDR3 CASSLVVAGEAFF. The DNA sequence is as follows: TGTGCCAGCAGCTTAGTGGTGGCAGGTGAAGCTTTCTTT.